The following is a TCR beta chain sequence with its context. These data come from a study of blood T cell repertoires in COVID-19. The wider study: Acute and convalescent COVID-19 specimens originated in the United States, Italy and Spain. PBMCs, B-cell-depleted T cells, or T cells were the source of the cDNA or gDNA that made up the material.

Per the authors' pipeline: Amplified reference gene primers provided the basis for estimating nucleated cell counts. Sequenced by immunoSEQ multiplex PCR; TCRdb stores in-frame clones only, minus some. From that table come the V and J calls and clone size; the DNA was used to work out D and trimming. This sample has 200,000 to 300,000 clones; 70% to 90% occur once, and the top ten carry roughly 3.3%. The receptor comes from a woman in her thirties or forties with acute or convalescent COVID-19. Sequenced input: peripheral blood.

The CDR3 loop reads CASSSRGSDEKLFF. CDR3 DNA sequence: TGCGCCAGCAGCTCCAGGGGGAGCGATGAAAAACTGTTTTTT. V is TRBV5-1 and J is TRBJ1-4, with 7 bases that match TRBD1. The germline V gene has CDR1 SGHRS and CDR2 YFSETQ. This CDR3 comprises 14 residues. With V trimmed by 3 bases and J by 6 bases, 5 bases remained unmatched.